The 21 T cell receptor beta chains in this list originate from one sample, sequenced in a study of blood T cell repertoires in COVID-19. Using immunoSEQ multiplex PCR, the repertoire was profiled, and TCRdb retains in-frame clones only, with some absent. Of about 200,000 clones listed, roughly nine tenths are singletons. The sample taken for sequencing was peripheral blood. Every receptor here comes from a man between 40 and 49 years old with active or convalescent COVID-19.

This clone has a handful of counts. The rearrangement uses TRBV28 and TRBJ1-6, with unresolved D. The CDR3 totals 13 residues. Trimming shortened V by 3 bases and J by 8 bases, and 8 bases separated the two germline ends. Germline V gene lookup returns CDR1 MDHEN and CDR2 SYDVKM. CDR3: CASSFQVDSPLHF. The CDR3 DNA reads as TGTGCCAGCAGTTTTCAGGTCGATTCACCCCTCCACTTT.

This sequence joins TRBV7-3 and TRBJ2-7, with 7 bases matching TRBD1. Germline assignment: CDR1 SGHTA and CDR2 FQGTGA. The length of the CDR3 is 15 residues. Trimming took 2 bases from V and 2 from J; bases not matched to a gene: 6. In nucleotides, the CDR3 is TGTGCCAGCAGCTTATACGGGACAGATGCCTACGAGCAGTACTTC. Protein: CASSLYGTDAYEQYF.

The gene calls are TRBV27 and TRBJ2-5; 8 bases match TRBD1. This CDR3 comprises 17 residues. CDR1 is MNHEY, CDR2 SMNVEV, per germline (reference sequence). J was trimmed by 2 bases and V by 3 bases; bases with no gene match: 11. CDR3 sequence reads: CASSFGQGRSSQETQYF. The CDR3 DNA reads as TGTGCCAGCAGTTTCGGACAGGGTCGATCGTCGCAAGAGACCCAGTACTTC.

The chain has TRBV5-4 and TRBJ2-3; 8 nucleotides match TRBD1. The CDR3 contains 15 residues. Germline V gives CDR1 SGHNT, CDR2 YYREEE (reference sequence). J lost 4 bases, V lost 2 bases, and 6 bases had no gene match. The CDR3 here is CASSLTDRAADTQYF. The CDR3 DNA reads TGTGCCAGCAGCTTAACGGACAGGGCAGCAGATACGCAGTATTTT.

The V gene is TRBV7-3, the J gene TRBJ2-7, with 8 bases fitting TRBD1. This CDR3 is built from 15 residues. Germline CDR1 is SGHTA and CDR2 is FQGTGA. The junction had 5 bases not matched to a gene; V was cut back by 2 bases and J by 2 bases. In DNA form, the CDR3 reads TGTGCCAGCAGCTTAGGGGCAGGGGGCCCCTACGAGCAGTACTTC. Its translation is CASSLGAGGPYEQYF. The full variable domain, in which reference TRBV7-3 and TRBJ2-7 provide the parts outside the CDR3, is GAGVSQTPSNKVTEKGKYVELRCDPISGHTALYWYRQSLGQGPEFLIYFQGTGAADDSGLPNDRFFAVRPEGSVSTLKIQRTERGDSAVYLCASSLGAGGPYEQYFGPGTRLTVT.

This clone was detected a few times. This chain connects TRBV7-9 to TRBJ2-7, with TRBD1 matching over 7 bases. The CDR3 loop spans 13 amino acids. Unmatched junction bases numbered 7, after V lost 6 bases and J lost 5 bases. The V gene's germline CDR1 is SEHNR and CDR2 FQNEAQ (reference sequence). CDR3 region: CASSWAGGNEQYF. The CDR3, as DNA: TGTGCCAGCAGTTGGGCAGGGGGTAACGAGCAGTACTTC.

The chain combines TRBV10-3 with TRBJ2-7; 8 bases match TRBD1. Germline CDR1 ENHRY, CDR2 SYGVKD. The length of the CDR3 is 15 residues. J lost 2 bases, V lost 2 bases, and 5 bases had no gene match. The CDR3 DNA is TGTGCCATCAGTGAGGGGGGACAGGCCCCCTACGAGCAGTACTTC. It translates to CAISEGGQAPYEQYF.

The J gene is TRBJ1-3, the V gene TRBV9; 7 bases match TRBD1. V shed 0 bases and J 3 bases; nucleotides not matched to a gene: 6. Germline V CDR1 and CDR2: SGDLS, YYNGEE. CDR3 length: 16 residues. Here the CDR3 DNA reads TGTGCCAGCAGCGTAGGAGGACAGGATGGTGGAAACACCATATATTTT. Translating it yields CASSVGGQDGGNTIYF.

V usage is TRBV28 and J usage is TRBJ1-1, with no clear D. Germline CDR1 and CDR2: MDHEN and SYDVKM. V dropped 2 bases and J dropped 5 bases, with 15 bases sitting between them. This CDR3 region has 15 residues. This CDR3 is CASSLPGSRRTEAFF. DNA of the CDR3: TGTGCCAGCAGTTTACCCGGAAGCAGGAGGACTGAAGCTTTCTTT.

The genes are TRBV19 and TRBJ2-1; 12 bases agree with TRBD2. V trimming: 1 base; J trimming: 9 bases; junction bases outside the gene matches: 7. Germline CDR1 is LNHDA and CDR2 is SQIVND (reference sequence). CDR3 length equals 16 residues. The CDR3 nucleotides are TGTGCCAGTAGTATAGTCCCTAGCGGGAGGGCCGGTGAGCAGTTCTTC. This translates into CASSIVPSGRAGEQFF.

This clone has a count of ten or more. The chain recombines TRBV30 with TRBJ1-1; tentatively, D is TRBD1 (5 bases). This CDR3 contains 14 residues. Germline V CDR1 and CDR2: GTSNPN, SVGIG (reference sequence). V lost 1 base, J lost 5 bases, and 14 bases lay in between. In DNA form, the CDR3 reads TGTGCCTGGAGTGGCGGGGGGAGAGGGACTGAAGCTTTCTTT. It yields the protein CAWSGGGRGTEAFF.

This clone has only one observation. The V gene is TRBV7-9, the J gene TRBJ1-1, with D perhaps matching TRBD1 (6 bases). V lost 5 bases and J 2 bases, leaving 15 bases between the germline ends. This CDR3 region has 15 residues. CDR1 is SEHNR and CDR2 is FQNEAQ in the germline V gene (reference sequence). The CDR3 reads CASSLPRGRNTEAFF. CDR3 nucleotide sequence: TGTGCCAGCAGCCTGCCGCGGGGGCGCAACACTGAAGCTTTCTTT.

This chain links TRBV7-2 with TRBJ2-1; 7 nucleotides agree with TRBD2. V was clipped by 6 bases and J by 8 bases; unmatched bases: 13. Per germline, CDR1 SGHTA and CDR2 FQGNSA. This CDR3 is built from 15 residues. CDR3 in amino acids: CASSYTSAAYDEQFF. The CDR3 bases are TGTGCCAGCAGTTATACTAGCGCGGCTTACGATGAGCAGTTCTTC.

This clone was found a few times. The rearrangement links TRBV6-2 or TRBV6-3 to TRBJ1-1, with D possibly being TRBD1 (5 bases). From germline, CDR1 is MNHEY and CDR2 SVGEGT. Trimming took 2 bases from V and 1 from J, leaving 8 bases between them. The CDR3 is made up of 14 amino acids. The CDR3 DNA is TGTGCCAGCAGTTACCCCCAGGGGAACACTGAAGCTTTCTTT. As protein: CASSYPQGNTEAFF.

This chain connects TRBV5-1 to TRBJ1-2, with 9 bases fitting TRBD1. CDR1 is SGHRS and CDR2 is YFSETQ in the germline V gene. The CDR3 has 15 residues. Trimming cost V 5 bases and J 7 bases; bases outside gene matches: 12. The CDR3: CASREDGQGLGGYTF. CDR3 sequence (DNA): TGCGCCAGCAGAGAGGATGGACAGGGGCTTGGTGGCTACACCTTC. Looking up the rest from reference TRBV5-1 and TRBJ1-2 gives the full variable domain: KAGVTQTPRYLIKTRGQQVTLSCSPISGHRSVSWYQQTPGQGLQFLFEYFSETQRNKGNFPGRFSGRQFSNSRSEMNVSTLELGDSALYLCASREDGQGLGGYTFGSGTRLTVV.

The rearrangement uses TRBV11-1 and TRBJ2-5; the D gene is possibly TRBD2 (5 bases). This CDR3 comprises 13 residues. V lost 5 bases, J lost 2 bases, and 9 bases lay in between. Germline CDR1 is SGHAT and CDR2 is FQDESV (reference sequence). This CDR3 is CASSMRVQETQYF. CDR3 DNA sequence: TGTGCCAGCAGCATGAGGGTACAAGAGACCCAGTACTTC.

This clone has a handful of counts. This chain uses TRBV28 with TRBJ1-5; tentatively, D is TRBD1 (6 bases). The germline V and J ends were trimmed by 7 bases and 4 bases, with 17 bases remaining between them. This CDR3 is 15 amino acids long. CDR1 and CDR2 (germline): MDHEN, SYDVKM. The DNA for the CDR3 is TGTGCCAGCACCACCTTGGACAGAAAGAATCAGCCCCAGCATTTT. Translated, it gives CASTTLDRKNQPQHF.

This chain joins TRBV9 and TRBJ1-1; no clear D. From germline, CDR1 is SGDLS and CDR2 YYNGEE. V dropped 3 bases and J dropped 0 bases, with 15 bases sitting between them. The CDR3 is made up of 16 amino acids. CDR3 sequence: CASSAQLGVVNTEAFF. CDR3 nucleotide sequence: TGTGCCAGCAGCGCCCAACTTGGAGTTGTGAACACTGAAGCTTTCTTT.

This sequence joins TRBV7-2 and TRBJ1-5, with TRBD1 matching over 9 bases. V was clipped by 5 bases and J by 2 bases; unmatched bases: 4. The CDR3 contains 15 residues. Germline lookup yields CDR1 SGHTA and CDR2 FQGNSA. The CDR3 region is CASSPWTGGNQPQHF. CDR3 in DNA: TGTGCCAGCAGCCCTTGGACAGGGGGCAATCAGCCCCAGCATTTT. The full variable domain, rest sourced from reference TRBV7-2 and TRBJ1-5, is GAGVSQSPSNKVTEKGKDVELRCDPISGHTALYWYRQSLGQGLEFLIYFQGNSAPDKSGLPSDRFSAERTGGSVSTLTIQRTQQEDSAVYLCASSPWTGGNQPQHFGDGTRLSIL.

The chain recombines TRBV30 with TRBJ2-2, with D possibly TRBD1 on 5 matching bases. V lost 0 bases and J lost 5, with 10 bases in between. This CDR3 spans 14 amino acids. Germline CDR1 GTSNPN, CDR2 SVGIG (reference sequence). CDR3 bases: TGTGCCTGGAGTGTTGGACACCCTACCGGGGAGCTGTTTTTT. This translates into CAWSVGHPTGELFF. The variable domain in full, with the rest retrieved from reference TRBV30 and TRBJ2-2, is SQTIHQWPATLVQPVGSPLSLECTVEGTSNPNLYWYRQAAGRGLQLLFYSVGIGQISSEVPQNLSASRPQDRQFILSSKKLLLSDSGFYLCAWSVGHPTGELFFGEGSRLTVL.

The chain recombines TRBV7-9 with TRBJ2-3; D is ambiguous. The germline CDR1 and CDR2 sequences are SEHNR and FQNEAQ (reference sequence). The CDR3 is 11 residues long. V lost 3 bases and J lost 4, with 2 bases in between. The chain's CDR3 is CASSFADTQYF. CDR3 in DNA: TGTGCCAGCAGCTTCGCAGATACGCAGTATTTT. Together with reference TRBV7-9 and TRBJ2-3, the CDR3 gives the full variable domain: DTGVSQNPRHKITKRGQNVTFRCDPISEHNRLYWYRQTLGQGPEFLTYFQNEAQLEKSRLLSDRFSAERPKGSFSTLEIQRTEQGDSAMYLCASSFADTQYFGPGTRLTVL.